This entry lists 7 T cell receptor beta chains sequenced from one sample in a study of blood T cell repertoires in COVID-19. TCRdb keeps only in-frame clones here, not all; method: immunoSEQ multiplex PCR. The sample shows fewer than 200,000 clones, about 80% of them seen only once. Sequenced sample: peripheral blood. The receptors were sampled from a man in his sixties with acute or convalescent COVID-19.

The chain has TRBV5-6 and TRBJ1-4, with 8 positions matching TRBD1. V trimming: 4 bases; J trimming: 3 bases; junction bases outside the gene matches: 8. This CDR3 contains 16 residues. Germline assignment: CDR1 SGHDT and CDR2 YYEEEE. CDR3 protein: CASSTGYRGANEKLFF. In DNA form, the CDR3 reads TGTGCCAGCAGCACAGGCTACAGGGGGGCTAATGAAAAACTGTTTTTT.

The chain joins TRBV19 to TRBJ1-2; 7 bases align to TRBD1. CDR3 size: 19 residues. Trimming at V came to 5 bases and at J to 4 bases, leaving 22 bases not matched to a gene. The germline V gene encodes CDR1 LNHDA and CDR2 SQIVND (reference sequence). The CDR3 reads CASSETGTAIRPLGYGYTF. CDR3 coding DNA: TGTGCCAGTAGTGAAACCGGGACAGCGATAAGACCTCTTGGCTATGGCTACACCTTC. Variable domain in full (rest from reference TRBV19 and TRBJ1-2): DGGITQSPKYLFRKEGQNVTLSCEQNLNHDAMYWYRQDPGQGLRLIYYSQIVNDFQKGDIAEGYSVSREKKESFPLTVTSAQKNPTAFYLCASSETGTAIRPLGYGYTFGSGTRLTVV.

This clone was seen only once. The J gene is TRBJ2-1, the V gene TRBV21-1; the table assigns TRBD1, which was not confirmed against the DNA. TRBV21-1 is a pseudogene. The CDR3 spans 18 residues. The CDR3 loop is CASSPPPWGTESYNEQFF. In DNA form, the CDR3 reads TGTGCCAGCAGCCCTCCCCCCTGGGGGACAGAATCCTACAATGAGCAGTTCTTC.

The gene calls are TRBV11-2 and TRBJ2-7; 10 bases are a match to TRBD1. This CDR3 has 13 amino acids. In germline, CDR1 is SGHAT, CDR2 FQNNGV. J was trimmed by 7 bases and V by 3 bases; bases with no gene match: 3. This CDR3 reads CASSLGTGEEQYF. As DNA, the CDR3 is TGTGCCAGCAGCTTGGGGACAGGGGAAGAGCAGTACTTC.

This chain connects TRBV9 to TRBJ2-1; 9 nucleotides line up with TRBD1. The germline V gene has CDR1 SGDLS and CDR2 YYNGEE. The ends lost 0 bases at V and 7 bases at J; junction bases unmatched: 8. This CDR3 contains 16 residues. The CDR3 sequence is CASSVAIGTGRNEQFF. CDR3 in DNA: TGTGCCAGCAGCGTAGCAATCGGGACAGGGAGGAATGAGCAGTTCTTC.

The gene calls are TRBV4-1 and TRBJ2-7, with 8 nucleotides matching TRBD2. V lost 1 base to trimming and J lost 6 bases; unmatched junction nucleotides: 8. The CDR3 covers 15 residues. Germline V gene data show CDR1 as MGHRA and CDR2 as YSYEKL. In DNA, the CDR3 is TGCGCCAGCAGCCAAGCCCCGGGACTAGAGGCCGAGCAGTACTTC. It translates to CASSQAPGLEAEQYF.

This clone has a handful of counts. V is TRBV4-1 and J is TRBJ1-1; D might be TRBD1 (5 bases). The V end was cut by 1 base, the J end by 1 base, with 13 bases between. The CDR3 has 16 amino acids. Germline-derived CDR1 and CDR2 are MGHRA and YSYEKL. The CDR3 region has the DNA TGCGCCAGCAGCCAAGCCTCCGGACAAAAGAACACTGAAGCTTTCTTT. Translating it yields CASSQASGQKNTEAFF.